The source of this T cell receptor beta chain is a study of cytomegalovirus exposure and HLA in healthy donors. Trimming stripped 3 bases from V and 4 bases from J, with 9 bases between. The CDR3 has 14 residues. From germline, CDR1 is LNHDA and CDR2 SQIVND (reference sequence). The study ran its PCR with 60 Vbeta and 13 Jbeta primers. Profiling relied on immunoSEQ multiplex PCR, and the TCRdb table lists in-frame clones only, not all of them. The data show hundreds of thousands of clones, with about 82% seen just once and around 2.8% held by the top ten. The sample comprised PBMCs. The sequence came from a man aged 25-40 years in good health and CMV-seronegative. The chain joins TRBV19 to TRBJ2-2; D uncertain. Written as DNA, the CDR3 is TGTGCCAGTAGTATTACTACTTCCACCGGGGAGCTGTTTTTT. Encoded protein: CASSITTSTGELFF. The full variable domain, its missing parts supplied by reference TRBV19 and TRBJ2-2, is DGGITQSPKYLFRKEGQNVTLSCEQNLNHDAMYWYRQDPGQGLRLIYYSQIVNDFQKGDIAEGYSVSREKKESFPLTVTSAQKNPTAFYLCASSITTSTGELFFGEGSRLTVL.